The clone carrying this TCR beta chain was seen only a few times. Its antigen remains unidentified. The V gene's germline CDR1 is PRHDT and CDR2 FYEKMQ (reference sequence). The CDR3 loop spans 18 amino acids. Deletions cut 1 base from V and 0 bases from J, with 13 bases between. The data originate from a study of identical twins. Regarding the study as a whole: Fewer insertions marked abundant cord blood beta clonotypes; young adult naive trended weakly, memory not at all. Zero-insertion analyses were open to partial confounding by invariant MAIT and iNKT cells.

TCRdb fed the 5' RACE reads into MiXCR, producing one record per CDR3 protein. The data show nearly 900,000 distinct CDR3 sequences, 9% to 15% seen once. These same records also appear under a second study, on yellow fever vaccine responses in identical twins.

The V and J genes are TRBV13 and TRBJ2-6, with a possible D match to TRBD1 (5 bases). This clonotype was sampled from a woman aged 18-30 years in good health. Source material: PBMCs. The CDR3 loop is CASSLAQGSGSGANVLTF. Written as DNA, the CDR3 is TGTGCCAGCAGCTTAGCCCAGGGATCAGGCTCTGGGGCCAACGTCCTGACTTTC.